This entry lists 12 T cell receptor beta chains sequenced from one sample in a study of Ad26.COV2.S vaccination and SARS-CoV-2 variants. The assay was immunoSEQ multiplex PCR, and TCRdb's table has in-frame clones only and misses some. Of 400,000 to 450,000 clones listed, 90% are singletons. This sample's treatment: some 20 received Ad26.COV2.S at low or high dose, single or two shots; several received placebo; per-sample allocation not given. Sampling happened 63 days after the first vaccine or placebo injection. The specimen comprised peripheral blood, sampled in a trial of Ad26.COV2.S vaccine versus placebo. The receptors shown here come from a person between 18 and 59 years old who received the Ad26.COV2.S COVID-19 vaccine or a placebo.

CDR3 coding DNA: TGCGCCAGCAGCTTGGCAGGGGGGGCAGATACGCAGTATTTT. This sequence encodes CASSLAGGADTQYF. This rearrangement joins TRBV5-1 to TRBJ2-3; TRBD1 or TRBD2 may be the D gene (7 bases each). Trimming shortened V by 0 bases and J by 4 bases, and 9 bases separated the two germline ends. The CDR3 has 14 residues. Germline CDR1 SGHRS, CDR2 YFSETQ.

The chain is built from TRBV18 and TRBJ1-1; the D is unclear. V was shortened by 8 bases and J by 0 bases, with 10 bases between the two germline ends. CDR3 length: 13 residues. Per germline, CDR1 KGHSH and CDR2 LQKENI. This chain's CDR3 is CASREKLNTEAFF. CDR3 sequence (DNA): TGTGCCAGCCGCGAGAAACTGAACACTGAAGCTTTCTTT.

The chain uses TRBV14 and TRBJ2-1; D gene unclear. V was shortened by 3 bases and J by 0 bases, with 9 bases between the two germline ends. The CDR3 is 15 residues long. Germline values: CDR1 SGHDN, CDR2 FVKESK. CDR3 nucleotides: TGTGCCAGCAGCCACTCCCGAAGCTCCTACAATGAGCAGTTCTTC. Residues: CASSHSRSSYNEQFF.

The chain links TRBV19 to TRBJ2-1, with 11 bases lining up with TRBD2. V shed 6 bases, J shed 9 bases, and the junction held 7 bases outside the gene matches. CDR3 length: 14 amino acids. Per germline, CDR1 LNHDA and CDR2 SQIVND (reference sequence). The CDR3 region is CASRVAGGPGEQFF. CDR3 coding DNA: TGTGCCAGTAGGGTAGCGGGAGGGCCGGGTGAGCAGTTCTTC.

CDR3 bases: TGTGCCAGTAGTAAGGACAGGGGGAACTATGGCTACACCTTC. Protein product: CASSKDRGNYGYTF. The rearrangement links TRBV19 to TRBJ1-2; 10 nucleotides agree with TRBD1. V lost 4 bases to trimming and J lost 2 bases; unmatched junction nucleotides: 1. CDR3 size: 14 residues. Germline V gene sequence: CDR1 LNHDA, CDR2 SQIVND (reference sequence).

The genes are TRBV28 and TRBJ1-3; a possible D gene is TRBD1 (5 bases). The CDR3 loop spans 13 amino acids. CDR1 MDHEN and CDR2 SYDVKM come from the germline V gene. Trimming stripped 6 bases from V and 4 bases from J, with 10 bases between. CDR3 DNA: TGTGCCAGCAGCCTCAGGGTCGGAAACACCATATATTTT. Translation: CASSLRVGNTIYF.

The chain is built from TRBV27 and TRBJ2-7, with 7 bases matching TRBD2. The CDR3 is 14 residues long. Germline CDR1 reads MNHEY; CDR2 reads SMNVEV (reference sequence). The junction had 5 bases not matched to a gene; V was cut back by 6 bases and J by 0 bases. DNA of the CDR3: TGTGCCAGCAGCATAAGCGGGACCTCCTACGAGCAGTACTTC. It translates to CASSISGTSYEQYF.

The rearrangement links TRBV6-5 to TRBJ1-6; D not certain. The V end was cut by 2 bases, the J end by 9 bases, with 17 bases between. Germline V CDR1 and CDR2: MNHEY, SVGAGI. The CDR3 sequence is 16 residues long. The CDR3 coding sequence is TGTGCCAGCAGTTACGACCGGGCCCCGATCAGTTCACCCCTCCACTTT. Its protein product is CASSYDRAPISSPLHF.

The gene calls are TRBV5-1 and TRBJ1-2; 7 positions agree with TRBD1. This CDR3 has 15 amino acids. The germline V gene has CDR1 SGHRS and CDR2 YFSETQ. The V gene end was trimmed by 2 bases and the J gene end by 2 bases; junction bases not matched to a gene: 6. In nucleotides, the CDR3 is TGCGCCAGCAGCTTTGCCCCGGGACAGAACTATGGCTACACCTTC. It codes for CASSFAPGQNYGYTF.

This chain uses TRBV12-5 with TRBJ2-2; 11 nucleotides align to TRBD2. Germline assignment: CDR1 LGHNT and CDR2 FRNRAP. J gave up 3 bases and V 3 bases, and 9 bases lay outside the gene matches. This CDR3 has 18 amino acids. CDR3 protein: CASGFSLGLAGDTGELFF. Here the CDR3 DNA reads TGTGCTAGTGGTTTCAGCCTCGGACTAGCGGGCGACACCGGGGAGCTGTTTTTT.

The genes are TRBV5-1 and TRBJ2-1; D unclear. The CDR3 loop spans 13 amino acids. Germline CDR1 reads SGHRS; CDR2 reads YFSETQ. The V end lost 1 base, the J end lost 5 bases, and 7 bases lay between the germline ends. The CDR3 here is CASSLQVNNEQFF. CDR3 sequence (DNA): TGCGCCAGCAGCTTGCAAGTTAACAATGAGCAGTTCTTC.

The V gene is TRBV5-5, the J gene TRBJ2-1, with 9 bases identical to TRBD2. The CDR3 has 15 residues. Per the germline V gene, CDR1 is SGHKS and CDR2 is YYEKEE (reference sequence). V lost 4 bases to trimming and J lost 7 bases; unmatched junction nucleotides: 9. CDR3 in amino acids: CASSLDSGSRNEQFF. The DNA of the CDR3 is TGTGCCAGCAGCCTTGATAGCGGGAGTCGGAATGAGCAGTTCTTC.